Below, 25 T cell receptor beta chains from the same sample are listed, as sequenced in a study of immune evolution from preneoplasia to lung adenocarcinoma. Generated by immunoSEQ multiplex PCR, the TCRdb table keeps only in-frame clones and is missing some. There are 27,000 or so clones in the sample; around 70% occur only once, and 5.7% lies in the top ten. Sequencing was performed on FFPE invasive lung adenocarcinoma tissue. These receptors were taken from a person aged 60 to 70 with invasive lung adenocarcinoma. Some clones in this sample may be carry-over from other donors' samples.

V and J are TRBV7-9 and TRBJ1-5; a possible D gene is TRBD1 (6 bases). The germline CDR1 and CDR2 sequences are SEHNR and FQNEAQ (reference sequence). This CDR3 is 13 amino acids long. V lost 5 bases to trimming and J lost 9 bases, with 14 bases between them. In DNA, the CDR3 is TGTGCCAGCAGCACCGACCAGGGGTTGCCCCAGCATTTT. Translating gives CASSTDQGLPQHF.

CDR3 sequence reads: CASRKGARETQYF. CDR3 sequence (DNA): TGTGCCAGCAGGAAGGGGGCTCGGGAGACCCAGTACTTC. The rearrangement links TRBV6-1 to TRBJ2-5; the match to TRBD1 covers 7 bases. This CDR3 spans 13 amino acids. The trim removed 6 bases at V and 5 bases at J, leaving 6 bases unmatched. Germline CDR1 reads MNHNS; CDR2 reads SASEGT.

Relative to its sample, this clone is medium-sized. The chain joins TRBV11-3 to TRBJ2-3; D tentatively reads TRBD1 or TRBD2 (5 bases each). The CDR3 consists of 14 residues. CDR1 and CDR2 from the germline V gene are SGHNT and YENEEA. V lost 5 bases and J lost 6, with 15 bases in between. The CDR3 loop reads CASSRQSPGDTQYF. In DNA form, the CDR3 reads TGTGCCAGCAGCCGACAGTCCCCGGGGGATACGCAGTATTTT.

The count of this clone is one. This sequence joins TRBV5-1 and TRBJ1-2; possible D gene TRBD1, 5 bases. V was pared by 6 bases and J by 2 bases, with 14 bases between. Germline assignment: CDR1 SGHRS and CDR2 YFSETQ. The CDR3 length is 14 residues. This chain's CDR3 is CASNQDGANYGYTF. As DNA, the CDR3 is TGCGCCAGCAACCAGGACGGGGCAAACTATGGCTACACCTTC.

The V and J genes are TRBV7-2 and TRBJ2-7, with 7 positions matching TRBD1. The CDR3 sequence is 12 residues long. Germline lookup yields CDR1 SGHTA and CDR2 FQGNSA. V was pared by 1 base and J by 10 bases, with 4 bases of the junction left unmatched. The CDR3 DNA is TGTGCCAGCAGCTTAGTCAGGGGGTCCCAGTACTTC. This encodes CASSLVRGSQYF.

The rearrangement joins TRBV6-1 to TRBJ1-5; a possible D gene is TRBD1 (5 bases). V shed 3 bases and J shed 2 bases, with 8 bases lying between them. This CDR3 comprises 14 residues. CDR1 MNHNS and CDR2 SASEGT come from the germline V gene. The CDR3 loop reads CASSDSGRNQPQHF. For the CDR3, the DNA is TGTGCCAGCAGTGATTCGGGGCGCAATCAGCCCCAGCATTTT.

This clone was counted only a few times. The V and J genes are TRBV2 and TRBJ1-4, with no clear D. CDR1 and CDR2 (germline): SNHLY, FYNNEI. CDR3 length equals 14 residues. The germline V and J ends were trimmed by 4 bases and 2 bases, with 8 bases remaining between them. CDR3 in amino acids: CASSAGWTNEKLFF. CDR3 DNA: TGTGCCAGCAGTGCTGGGTGGACTAATGAAAAACTGTTTTTT.

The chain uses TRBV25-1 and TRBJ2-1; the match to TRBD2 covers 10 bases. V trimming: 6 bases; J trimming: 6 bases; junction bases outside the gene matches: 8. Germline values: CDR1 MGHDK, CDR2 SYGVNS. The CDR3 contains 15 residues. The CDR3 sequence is CASSNTLAGTNEQFF. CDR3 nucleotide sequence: TGTGCCAGCAGCAACACACTAGCGGGAACCAATGAGCAGTTCTTC.

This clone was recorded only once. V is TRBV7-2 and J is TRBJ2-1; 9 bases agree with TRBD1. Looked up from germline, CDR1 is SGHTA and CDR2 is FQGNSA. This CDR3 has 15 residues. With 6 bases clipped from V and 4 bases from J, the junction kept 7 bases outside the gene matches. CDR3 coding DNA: TGTGCCAGCAGTCCTGGACAGGGGTCTTACAATGAGCAGTTCTTC. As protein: CASSPGQGSYNEQFF.

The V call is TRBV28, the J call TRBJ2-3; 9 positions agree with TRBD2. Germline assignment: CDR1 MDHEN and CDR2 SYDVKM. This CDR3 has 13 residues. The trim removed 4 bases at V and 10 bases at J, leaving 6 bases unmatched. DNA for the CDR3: TGTGCCAGCAGTTACACCAGACTAGCGGCGCAGTATTTT. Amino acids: CASSYTRLAAQYF.

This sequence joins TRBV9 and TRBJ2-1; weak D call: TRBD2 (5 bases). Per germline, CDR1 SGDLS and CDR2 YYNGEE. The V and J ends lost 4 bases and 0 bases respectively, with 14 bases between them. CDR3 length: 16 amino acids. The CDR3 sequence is CASSLELEASYNEQFF. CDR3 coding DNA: TGTGCCAGCAGCCTTGAACTAGAGGCCTCCTACAATGAGCAGTTCTTC.

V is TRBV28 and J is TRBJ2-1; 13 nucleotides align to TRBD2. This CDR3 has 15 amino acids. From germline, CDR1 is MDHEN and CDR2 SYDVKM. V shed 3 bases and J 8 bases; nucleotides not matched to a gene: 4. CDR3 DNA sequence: TGTGCCAGCAGTTTTGGACTAGCGGGAGCCTATGAGCAGTTCTTC. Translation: CASSFGLAGAYEQFF.

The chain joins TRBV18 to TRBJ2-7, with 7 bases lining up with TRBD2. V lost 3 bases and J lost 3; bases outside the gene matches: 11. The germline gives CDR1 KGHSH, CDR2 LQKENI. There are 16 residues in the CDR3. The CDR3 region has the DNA TGTGCCAGCTCACCTCCCGGAGGTAGCGGGCACTACGAGCAGTACTTC. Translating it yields CASSPPGGSGHYEQYF.

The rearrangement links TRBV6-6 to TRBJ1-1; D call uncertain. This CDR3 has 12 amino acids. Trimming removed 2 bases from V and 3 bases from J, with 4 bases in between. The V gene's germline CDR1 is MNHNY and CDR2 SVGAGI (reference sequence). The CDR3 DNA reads TGTGCCAGCAGTTACAGGGACACTGAAGCTTTCTTT. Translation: CASSYRDTEAFF.

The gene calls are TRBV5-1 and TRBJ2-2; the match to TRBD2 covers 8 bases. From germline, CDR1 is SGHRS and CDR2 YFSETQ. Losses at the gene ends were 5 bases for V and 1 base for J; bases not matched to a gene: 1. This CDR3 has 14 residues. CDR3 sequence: CASRTSGNTGELFF. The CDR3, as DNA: TGCGCCAGCAGAACTAGCGGGAACACCGGGGAGCTGTTTTTT.

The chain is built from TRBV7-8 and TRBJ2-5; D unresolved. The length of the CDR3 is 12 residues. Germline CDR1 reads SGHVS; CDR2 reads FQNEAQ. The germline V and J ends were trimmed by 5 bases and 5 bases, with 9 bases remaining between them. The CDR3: CASSIRPETQYF. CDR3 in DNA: TGTGCCAGCAGCATAAGACCCGAGACCCAGTACTTC.

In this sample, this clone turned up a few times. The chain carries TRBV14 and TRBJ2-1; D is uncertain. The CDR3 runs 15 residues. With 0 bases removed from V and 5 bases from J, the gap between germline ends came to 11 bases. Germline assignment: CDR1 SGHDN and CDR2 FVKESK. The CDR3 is CASSQDFSLHNEQFF. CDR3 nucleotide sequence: TGTGCCAGCAGCCAAGATTTCTCCTTACACAATGAGCAGTTCTTC.

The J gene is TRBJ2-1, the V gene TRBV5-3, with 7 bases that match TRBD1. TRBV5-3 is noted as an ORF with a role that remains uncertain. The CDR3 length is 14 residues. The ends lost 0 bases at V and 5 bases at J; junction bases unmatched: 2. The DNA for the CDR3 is TGTGCCAGAAGCTTGGCCGACAGGGACAATGAGCAGTTCTTC. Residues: CARSLADRDNEQFF.

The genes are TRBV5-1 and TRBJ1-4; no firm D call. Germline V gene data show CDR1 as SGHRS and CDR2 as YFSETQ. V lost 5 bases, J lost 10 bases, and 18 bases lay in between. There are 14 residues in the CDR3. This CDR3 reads CASRETVPEGKLFF. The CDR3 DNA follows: TGCGCCAGCAGAGAAACTGTCCCCGAGGGAAAACTGTTTTTT.

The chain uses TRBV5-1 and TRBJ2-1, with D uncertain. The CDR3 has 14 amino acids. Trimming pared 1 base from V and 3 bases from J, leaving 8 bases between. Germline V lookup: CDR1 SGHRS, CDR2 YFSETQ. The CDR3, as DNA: TGCGCCAGCAGCTTGCAGGAGCTCTACAATGAGCAGTTCTTC. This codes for CASSLQELYNEQFF.

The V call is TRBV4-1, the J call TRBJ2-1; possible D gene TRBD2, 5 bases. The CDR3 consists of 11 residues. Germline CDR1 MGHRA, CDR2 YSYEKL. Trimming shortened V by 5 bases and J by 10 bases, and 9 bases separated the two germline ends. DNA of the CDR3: TGCGCCAGCAGCGGGAGAGGGGAGCAGTTCTTC. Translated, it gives CASSGRGEQFF.

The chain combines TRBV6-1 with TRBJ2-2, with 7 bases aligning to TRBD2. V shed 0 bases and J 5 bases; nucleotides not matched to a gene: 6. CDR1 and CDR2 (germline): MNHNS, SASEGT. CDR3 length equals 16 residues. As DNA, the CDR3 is TGTGCCAGCAGTGAAGCCCCGGGAGGAGAAACCGGGGAGCTGTTTTTT. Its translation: CASSEAPGGETGELFF.

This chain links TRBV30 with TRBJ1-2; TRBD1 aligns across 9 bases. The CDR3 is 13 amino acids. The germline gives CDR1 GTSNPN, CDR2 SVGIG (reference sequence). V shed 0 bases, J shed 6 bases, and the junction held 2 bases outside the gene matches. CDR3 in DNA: TGTGCCTGGAGTGTCGGGACAGGGAATGGCTACACCTTC. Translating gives CAWSVGTGNGYTF.

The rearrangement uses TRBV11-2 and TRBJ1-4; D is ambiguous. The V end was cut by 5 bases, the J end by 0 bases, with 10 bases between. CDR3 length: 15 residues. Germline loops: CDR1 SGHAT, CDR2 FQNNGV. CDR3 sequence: CASSTYTATNEKLFF. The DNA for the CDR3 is TGTGCCAGCAGCACCTACACAGCAACTAATGAAAAACTGTTTTTT.

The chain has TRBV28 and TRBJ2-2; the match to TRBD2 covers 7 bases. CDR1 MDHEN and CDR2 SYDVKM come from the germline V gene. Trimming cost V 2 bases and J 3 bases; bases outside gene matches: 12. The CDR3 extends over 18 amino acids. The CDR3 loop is CASSLGPGREADTGELFF. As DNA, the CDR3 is TGTGCCAGCAGTTTAGGCCCTGGACGGGAGGCGGACACCGGGGAGCTGTTTTTT.